Listed here is a single T cell receptor beta chain. V gave up 0 bases and J gave up 8 bases; unmatched junction bases: 7. This CDR3 spans 16 amino acids. Germline V CDR1 and CDR2: LGHDT, YNNKEL (reference sequence). This sample was taken from a study of blood T cell repertoires in COVID-19. Original analysis: Amplifying reference gene primers gave estimates of nucleated cell counts. The protocol was immunoSEQ multiplex PCR, while the TCRdb copy is restricted to in-frame clones and leaves out a portion. D and trimming were read from the DNA, whereas the V and J calls and clone size are those reported in that table. Among over 40,000 clones listed, over 80% were seen once.

The sample was peripheral blood. The TCR comes from a human donor in a cohort sampled during active COVID-19. This chain joins TRBV3-1 (or the pseudogene TRBV3-2) and TRBJ2-1; 10 bases are shared with TRBD2. The CDR3 region has the DNA TGTGCCAGCAGCCAAGATCTAGCGGGAGAGGAAGATGAGCAGTTCTTC. Amino acid sequence: CASSQDLAGEEDEQFF.